Listed below are T cell receptor beta chains from one sample, sequenced in a study of blood T cell repertoires in COVID-19. Here immunoSEQ multiplex PCR was the method, and the copy in TCRdb shows in-frame clones only, minus some. The sample lists approximately 120,000 clones; 70% to 85% were seen once. The sample consisted of peripheral blood. Receptors originate from an elderly woman with active or convalescent COVID-19. CDR3s include the opening cysteine and the closing phenylalanine or tryptophan. A D gene is named only where the DNA matches it firmly. Clone size is given for some rows only: seen once, a few or many times, or a class if the clone is expanded.

J,V,size,D,length,DNA,CDR3
TRBJ1-4,TRBV28,-,-,11,TGTGCCAGCAGGAGTCGGGAAAAACTGTTTTTT,CASRSREKLFF
TRBJ2-7,TRBV21-1,once,-,19,TGTGCCAGCAGCAAAGTTGTGGACGGCGGAGCGGGAAAAGGTTACGAGCAGTACTTC,CASSKVVDGGAGKGYEQYF
TRBJ2-7,TRBV4-1,-,TRBD2,19,TGCGCCAGCAGCCAAGATGTATACGTGACTAGCGGAGGCCCCTACGAGCAGTACTTC,CASSQDVYVTSGGPYEQYF
TRBJ2-2,TRBV12-3/TRBV12-4,-,-,13,TGTGCCAGCAGTCCATTCCACACCGGGGAGCTGTTTTTT,CASSPFHTGELFF
TRBJ1-3,TRBV11-2,-,-,16,TGTGCCAGCAGCTTAGGGGGAGCAGCCTCTGGAAACACCATATATTTT,CASSLGGAASGNTIYF
TRBJ1-1,TRBV30,-,-,13,TGTGCCTGGGACGGACTGGGGAACACTGAAGCTTTCTTT,CAWDGLGNTEAFF
TRBJ1-4,TRBV6-5,-,-,15,TGTGCCAGCACCCCTTCCGGAGGGCCCCTTGAAAAACTGTTTTTT,CASTPSGGPLEKLFF
TRBJ1-2,TRBV28,-,-,12,TGTGCCAGCAGTTTATCGGACTATGGCTACACCTTC,CASSLSDYGYTF
TRBJ2-1,TRBV7-8,-,TRBD2,17,TGTGCCAGCAGCCCAGCTAGCGGGGGACCCTCCTACAATGAGCAGTTCTTC,CASSPASGGPSYNEQFF
TRBJ2-7,TRBV20-1,-,-,11,TGCAGTGCTAGAGATGCGGGGGAGCAGTACTTC,CSARDAGEQYF
TRBJ2-1,TRBV2,-,TRBD1,13,TGTGCCAGCAGCGGGGACAGGCACAATGAGCAGTTCTTC,CASSGDRHNEQFF
TRBJ2-3,TRBV5-1,-,TRBD1,15,TGCGCCAGCAGCAGCTACAGGGGGCACACAAATACGCAGTATTTT,CASSSYRGHTNTQYF
TRBJ2-7,TRBV6-5,-,TRBD1,13,TGTGCCAGCCAGAGACAGGGGGCCTACGAGCAGTACTTC,CASQRQGAYEQYF
TRBJ2-1,TRBV9,-,TRBD2,18,TGTGCCAGCAGCGTAGAAAGCCCTAGCGGGCCCTCCTACAATGAGCAGTTCTTC,CASSVESPSGPSYNEQFF
TRBJ2-2,TRBV11-2,-,TRBD2,19,TGTGCCAGCAGCTTAAGGGGCAGACTAGCGGGACCACGGGCCGGGGAGCTGTTTTTT,CASSLRGRLAGPRAGELFF
TRBJ2-2,TRBV27,-,TRBD2,15,TGTGCCAGCAGTACTCGGACTAGACCAGCCGGGGAGCTGTTTTTT,CASSTRTRPAGELFF
TRBJ2-7,TRBV3-1/TRBV3-2,-,-,15,TGTGCCAGCAGCCAATGGGAGCTAAGTAGTTACGAGCAGTACTTC,CASSQWELSSYEQYF
TRBJ2-4,TRBV7-9,-,-,14,TGTGCCAGCAGCCCCGGCCGGGACAAAAACATTCAGTACTTC,CASSPGRDKNIQYF